Only a few counts were recorded for the clone carrying this TCR beta chain. Its antigen is unidentified. The data were obtained in a study of T cell repertoires in cytomegalovirus infection. Study as a whole: From public TCR beta signatures came an indication of both CMV infection and matching HLA type.

The CDR3 is 15 amino acids. The ends were cut back, 5 bases at V and 0 bases at J, with 13 bases in the middle. CDR1 SGHTA and CDR2 FQGNSA come from the germline V gene. TCRdb passed the reads through MiXCR, listing each CDR3 protein once. Here the sample spans 50,000 to 65,000 distinct CDR3 sequences, 15% to 25% being singletons. The TCR comes from a human donor in good health (CMV status not recorded). Some clones in this sample may be carry-over from other donors' samples. The sequencing here drew on CD8+ T cells from cultured PBMCs, taken from culture after CMV antigen stimulation. The chain is built from TRBV7-2 and TRBJ1-1; no firm D call. CDR3 protein: CASSLPAQMNTEAFF. Written as DNA, the CDR3 is TGTGCCAGCAGCCTTCCGGCCCAGATGAACACTGAAGCTTTCTTT.